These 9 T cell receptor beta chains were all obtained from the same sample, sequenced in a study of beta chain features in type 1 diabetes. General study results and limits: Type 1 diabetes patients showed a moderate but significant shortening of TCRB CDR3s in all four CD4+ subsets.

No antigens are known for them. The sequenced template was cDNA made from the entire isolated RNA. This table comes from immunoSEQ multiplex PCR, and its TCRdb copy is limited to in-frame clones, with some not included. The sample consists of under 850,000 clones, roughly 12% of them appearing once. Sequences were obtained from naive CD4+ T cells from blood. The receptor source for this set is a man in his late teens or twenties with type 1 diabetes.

CDR3 nucleotides: TGTGCCAGCAGCTTAGTCGGACTGCAGTTCTTC. This sequence encodes CASSLVGLQFF. The V call is TRBV11-2, the J call TRBJ2-1, with D possibly matching TRBD2 (5 bases). V was trimmed by 1 base and J by 12 bases, leaving 7 bases between them. The CDR3 runs to 11 residues. Germline CDR1 is SGHAT and CDR2 is FQNNGV.

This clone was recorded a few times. CDR3 region: CASSKGGKGYTEAFF. CDR3 in DNA: TGTGCCAGCAGTAAGGGTGGTAAGGGGTACACTGAAGCTTTCTTT. The rearrangement joins TRBV25-1 to TRBJ1-1, with a possible D match to TRBD1 (5 bases). V was pared by 5 bases and J by 3 bases, with 16 bases between. The CDR3 covers 15 residues. CDR1 is MGHDK and CDR2 is SYGVNS in the germline V gene.

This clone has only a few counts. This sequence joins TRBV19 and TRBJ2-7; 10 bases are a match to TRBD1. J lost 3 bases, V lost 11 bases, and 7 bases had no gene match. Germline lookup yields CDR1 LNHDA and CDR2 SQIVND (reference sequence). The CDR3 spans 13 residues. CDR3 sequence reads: CAASRTGGYEQYF. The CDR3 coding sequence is TGTGCCGCGTCGAGGACAGGGGGCTACGAGCAGTACTTC.

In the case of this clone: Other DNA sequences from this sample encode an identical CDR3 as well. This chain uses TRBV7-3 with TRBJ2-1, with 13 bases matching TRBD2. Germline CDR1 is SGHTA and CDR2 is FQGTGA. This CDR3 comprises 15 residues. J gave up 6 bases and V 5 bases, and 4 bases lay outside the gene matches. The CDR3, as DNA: TGTGCCAGCAGCCCTACTAGCGGGGGGGCCAATGAGCAGTTCTTC. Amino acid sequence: CASSPTSGGANEQFF.

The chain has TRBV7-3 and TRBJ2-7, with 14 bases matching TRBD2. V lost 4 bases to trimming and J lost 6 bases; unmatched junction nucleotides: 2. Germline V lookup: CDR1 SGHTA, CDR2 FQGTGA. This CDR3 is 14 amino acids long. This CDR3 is CASSSGLAGGEQYF. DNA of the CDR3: TGTGCCAGCAGCTCAGGACTAGCGGGGGGCGAGCAGTACTTC.

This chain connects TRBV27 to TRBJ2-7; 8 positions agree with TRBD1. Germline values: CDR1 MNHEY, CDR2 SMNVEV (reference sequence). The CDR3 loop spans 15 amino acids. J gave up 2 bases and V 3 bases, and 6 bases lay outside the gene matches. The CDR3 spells CASSLGGQATYEQYF. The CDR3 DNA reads TGTGCCAGCAGTTTGGGGGGACAGGCGACCTACGAGCAGTACTTC.

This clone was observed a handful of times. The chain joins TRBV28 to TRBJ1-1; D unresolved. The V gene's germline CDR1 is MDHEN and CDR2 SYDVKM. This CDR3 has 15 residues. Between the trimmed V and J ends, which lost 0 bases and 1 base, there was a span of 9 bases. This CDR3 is CASSLWQVTNTEAFF. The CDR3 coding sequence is TGTGCCAGCAGTTTATGGCAGGTTACGAACACTGAAGCTTTCTTT.

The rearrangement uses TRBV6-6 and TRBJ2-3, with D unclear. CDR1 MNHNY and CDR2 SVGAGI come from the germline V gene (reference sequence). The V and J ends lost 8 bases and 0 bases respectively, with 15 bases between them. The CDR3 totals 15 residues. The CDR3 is CASVRREPSTDTQYF. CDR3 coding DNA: TGTGCCAGCGTACGAAGGGAACCTAGCACAGATACGCAGTATTTT.

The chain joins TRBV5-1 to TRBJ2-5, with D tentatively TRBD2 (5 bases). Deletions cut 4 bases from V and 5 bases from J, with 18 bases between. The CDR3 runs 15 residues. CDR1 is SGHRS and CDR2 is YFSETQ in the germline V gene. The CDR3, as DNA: TGCGCCAGCAGCCCCGGAGGTCAGAGGGTGGAGACCCAGTACTTC. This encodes CASSPGGQRVETQYF.